The TCR beta chain under discussion was sequenced for a study of tumor-infiltrating lymphocytes in oesophageal squamous cell carcinoma. MiXCR, run by TCRdb on the PCR reads, gives a single entry per CDR3 protein. The sample includes around 13,000 distinct CDR3 sequences, around 50% of them seen just once. This clonotype was observed a few times. Germline V CDR1 and CDR2: SGHTA, FQGNSA. V lost 1 base and J lost 4, with 6 bases in between. The CDR3 has 13 residues. V gene TRBV7-2 combines with J gene TRBJ2-3; no clear D gene. The TCR comes from a female donor with esophageal squamous cell carcinoma. The material sequenced was esophageal tumor tissue. As DNA, the CDR3 is TGTGCCAGCAGCTTAGTTCCCCCAGATACGCAGTATTTT. Translation gives CASSLVPPDTQYF. Full variable domain (remainder filled in from reference TRBV7-2 and TRBJ2-3): GAGVSQSPSNKVTEKGKDVELRCDPISGHTALYWYRQSLGQGLEFLIYFQGNSAPDKSGLPSDRFSAERTGGSVSTLTIQRTQQEDSAVYLCASSLVPPDTQYFGPGTRLTVL.